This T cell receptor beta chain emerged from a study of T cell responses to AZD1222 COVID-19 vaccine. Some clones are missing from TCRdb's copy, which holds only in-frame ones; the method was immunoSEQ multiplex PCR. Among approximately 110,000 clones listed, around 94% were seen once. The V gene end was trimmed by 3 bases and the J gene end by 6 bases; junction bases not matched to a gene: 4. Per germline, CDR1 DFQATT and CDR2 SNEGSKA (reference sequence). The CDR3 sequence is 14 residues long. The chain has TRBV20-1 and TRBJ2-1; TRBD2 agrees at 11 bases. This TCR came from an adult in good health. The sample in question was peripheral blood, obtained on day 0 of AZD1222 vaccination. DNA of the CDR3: TGCAGTGCTAGTACTAGCGGGAGAGTCAATGAGCAGTTCTTC. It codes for CSASTSGRVNEQFF.